These 21 T cell receptor beta chains originate from one sample sequenced in a study of cytomegalovirus exposure and HLA in healthy donors. Assay: immunoSEQ multiplex PCR; the TCRdb copy retains only in-frame clones and omits some. The data contain over 250,000 clones, approximately 86% of them singletons. The sequencing sample was made of PBMCs. The receptors stem from a woman aged 18-29 years in good health and CMV-seronegative.

This chain uses TRBV7-2 with TRBJ1-5; tentatively, D is TRBD1 (5 bases). V lost 5 bases and J 2 bases, leaving 10 bases between the germline ends. Germline CDR1 reads SGHTA; CDR2 reads FQGNSA. CDR3 length: 14 residues. The CDR3 nucleotides are TGTGCCAGCAGCCCCCAGGGTGGCAATCAGCCCCAGCATTTT. As protein: CASSPQGGNQPQHF.

V usage is TRBV5-6 and J usage is TRBJ1-1, with D possibly matching TRBD1 (5 bases). V lost 5 bases to trimming and J lost 4 bases, with 9 bases between them. Looked up from germline, CDR1 is SGHDT and CDR2 is YYEEEE. The CDR3 sequence is 12 residues long. The CDR3 loop is CASSTGATEAFF. The DNA of the CDR3 is TGTGCCAGCAGTACAGGAGCCACTGAAGCTTTCTTT.

CDR3 DNA: TGTGCCAGCAGCATTGACAGAAACAATGAAAAACTGTTTTTT. Amino acids: CASSIDRNNEKLFF. The rearrangement uses TRBV5-4 and TRBJ1-4, with D perhaps matching TRBD1 (5 bases). Germline CDR1 SGHNT, CDR2 YYREEE (reference sequence). This CDR3 contains 14 residues. Trimming took 4 bases from V and 5 from J, leaving 12 bases between them.

This clone was recorded once. The CDR3 sequence is CASSYATSGATDTQYF. As DNA, the CDR3 is TGTGCCAGCAGTTACGCGACTAGCGGAGCCACAGATACGCAGTATTTT. V is TRBV6-6 and J is TRBJ2-3; 9 nucleotides agree with TRBD2. J lost 2 bases, V lost 2 bases, and 5 bases had no gene match. CDR1 and CDR2 from the germline V gene are MNHNY and SVGAGI (reference sequence). The CDR3 loop spans 16 amino acids.

The chain recombines TRBV30 with TRBJ1-1; 8 nucleotides line up with TRBD1. The ends lost 4 bases at V and 4 bases at J; junction bases unmatched: 8. CDR1 GTSNPN and CDR2 SVGIG come from the germline V gene (reference sequence). The CDR3 is made up of 14 amino acids. The CDR3 spells CAWTTGGGLTEAFF. In DNA, the CDR3 is TGTGCCTGGACCACAGGGGGGGGACTCACTGAAGCTTTCTTT.

The chain has TRBV7-2 and TRBJ2-7; 8 bases map to TRBD1. The CDR3 is 15 amino acids. The V and J ends lost 6 bases and 3 bases, in that order; junction bases with no gene match: 10. Germline loops: CDR1 SGHTA, CDR2 FQGNSA. CDR3 residues: CASRYAGQGLYEQYF. The CDR3 nucleotides read TGTGCCAGCAGGTATGCAGGACAGGGTCTCTACGAGCAGTACTTC.

V and J are TRBV6-5 and TRBJ1-3, with 8 bases matching TRBD1. This CDR3 is built from 13 residues. V lost 6 bases to trimming and J lost 2 bases; unmatched junction nucleotides: 0. Germline lookup yields CDR1 MNHEY and CDR2 SVGAGI. The CDR3 is CASRTGAGNTIYF. CDR3 nucleotide sequence: TGTGCCAGCAGGACAGGGGCTGGAAACACCATATATTTT.

This sequence joins TRBV30 and TRBJ2-3; D not resolved. The germline CDR1 and CDR2 sequences are GTSNPN and SVGIG (reference sequence). Trimming left V 2 bases short and J 1 base short, with 10 bases between. The CDR3 is made up of 14 amino acids. As DNA, the CDR3 is TGTGCCTGGAGTCTGGTCAGGCGCACAGATACGCAGTATTTT. This sequence encodes CAWSLVRRTDTQYF.

This clone showed up just a few times. The rearrangement links TRBV5-6 to TRBJ1-4; D not certain. With 4 bases removed from V and 3 bases from J, the gap between germline ends came to 16 bases. The CDR3 extends over 16 amino acids. CDR1 is SGHDT, CDR2 YYEEEE, per germline. As DNA, the CDR3 is TGTGCCAGCAGCCGGATGTACGGGATAGCTAATGAAAAACTGTTTTTT. Its protein product is CASSRMYGIANEKLFF.

The chain employs TRBV5-6 and TRBJ1-2, with D perhaps TRBD1 (5 bases). V gave up 5 bases and J gave up 3 bases, with 11 bases separating them. CDR3 length: 13 residues. The germline CDR1 and CDR2 sequences are SGHDT and YYEEEE. For the CDR3, the DNA is TGTGCCAGCAGTTCCGACAGCTACTATGGCTACACCTTC. Protein product: CASSSDSYYGYTF.

The V gene is TRBV2, the J gene TRBJ2-1; TRBD1 aligns across 8 bases. CDR1 and CDR2 from the germline V gene are SNHLY and FYNNEI. The CDR3 runs 13 residues. Trimming removed 4 bases from V and 5 bases from J; junction bases left unmatched: 1. CDR3 coding DNA: TGTGCCAGCAGTGCGACAGGGGACAATGAGCAGTTCTTC. As protein: CASSATGDNEQFF.

The V call is TRBV5-1, the J call TRBJ1-2, with 7 bases that match TRBD1. CDR3 length: 13 residues. The germline V gene has CDR1 SGHRS and CDR2 YFSETQ. Trimming removed 2 bases from V and 3 bases from J; junction bases left unmatched: 1. CDR3 sequence reads: CASSFTGDYGYTF. CDR3 bases: TGCGCCAGCAGCTTTACAGGGGACTATGGCTACACCTTC. Looking up the rest from reference TRBV5-1 and TRBJ1-2 gives the full variable domain: KAGVTQTPRYLIKTRGQQVTLSCSPISGHRSVSWYQQTPGQGLQFLFEYFSETQRNKGNFPGRFSGRQFSNSRSEMNVSTLELGDSALYLCASSFTGDYGYTFGSGTRLTVV.

The chain is built from TRBV5-1 and TRBJ2-2; D is unclear. V lost 1 base and J 0 bases, leaving 7 bases between the germline ends. Germline assignment: CDR1 SGHRS and CDR2 YFSETQ. The CDR3 loop spans 15 amino acids. The CDR3 reads CASSLYSTNTGELFF. CDR3 nucleotide sequence: TGCGCCAGCAGCTTGTACAGTACGAACACCGGGGAGCTGTTTTTT.

This chain links TRBV13 with TRBJ2-2, with D unresolved. V was clipped by 3 bases and J by 0 bases, with 11 bases between them. This CDR3 has 16 residues. Per germline, CDR1 PRHDT and CDR2 FYEKMQ (reference sequence). Here the CDR3 reads CASSFVRLPNTGELFF. The DNA for the CDR3 is TGTGCCAGCAGCTTCGTTAGACTTCCGAACACCGGGGAGCTGTTTTTT.

The V and J genes are TRBV7-9 and TRBJ1-5, with TRBD1 identical over 8 bases. V was clipped by 5 bases and J by 5 bases; unmatched bases: 5. The CDR3 loop spans 14 amino acids. Germline-derived CDR1 and CDR2 are SEHNR and FQNEAQ (reference sequence). The CDR3 spells CASSPGQGDQPQHF. The CDR3 DNA reads as TGTGCCAGCAGCCCCGGACAGGGAGATCAGCCCCAGCATTTT.

This chain joins TRBV29-1 and TRBJ2-7; TRBD2 matches 7 bases. The CDR3 runs 19 residues. V shed 4 bases, J shed 0 bases, and the junction held 21 bases outside the gene matches. Germline V gene sequence: CDR1 SQVTM, CDR2 ANQGSEA. This chain's CDR3 is CSVVGVAGDQLADSYEQYF. The CDR3 DNA sequence: TGCAGCGTTGTCGGGGTCGCGGGGGACCAGCTAGCGGACTCCTACGAGCAGTACTTC.

This chain connects TRBV6-1 to TRBJ2-5, with unresolved D. Germline V gene data show CDR1 as MNHNS and CDR2 as SASEGT. Trimming left V 2 bases short and J 6 bases short, with 13 bases between. This CDR3 contains 14 residues. The CDR3 is CASSESGAAQTQYF. For the CDR3, the DNA is TGTGCCAGCAGTGAATCTGGAGCCGCCCAGACCCAGTACTTC.

The gene calls are TRBV5-1 and TRBJ2-6; a possible D gene is TRBD2 (6 bases). The V end lost 0 bases, the J end lost 0 bases, and 19 bases lay between the germline ends. The CDR3 is 20 amino acids. Germline-derived CDR1 and CDR2 are SGHRS and YFSETQ. The CDR3 region is CASSLAPEWGVSSGANVLTF. CDR3 DNA: TGCGCCAGCAGCTTGGCCCCTGAATGGGGGGTTAGCTCTGGGGCCAACGTCCTGACTTTC. Variable domain in full (rest from reference TRBV5-1 and TRBJ2-6): KAGVTQTPRYLIKTRGQQVTLSCSPISGHRSVSWYQQTPGQGLQFLFEYFSETQRNKGNFPGRFSGRQFSNSRSEMNVSTLELGDSALYLCASSLAPEWGVSSGANVLTFGAGSRLTVL.

This clone was seen a handful of times. This chain links TRBV6-5 with TRBJ2-7; D gene unclear. The ends were cut back, 8 bases at V and 3 bases at J, with 8 bases in the middle. Germline V CDR1 and CDR2: MNHEY, SVGAGI. This CDR3 has 11 amino acids. The CDR3 loop is CASGPHYEQYF. Written as DNA, the CDR3 is TGTGCCAGCGGCCCGCACTACGAGCAGTACTTC.

The chain recombines TRBV11-3 with TRBJ1-1; D remains ambiguous. Trimming removed 4 bases from V and 5 bases from J, with 8 bases in between. Germline V gene data show CDR1 as SGHNT and CDR2 as YENEEA. This CDR3 spans 12 amino acids. The CDR3 sequence is CASSWTGTEAFF. CDR3 DNA sequence: TGTGCCAGCAGCTGGACGGGGACTGAAGCTTTCTTT.

The chain couples TRBV6-5 to TRBJ2-7, with 8 positions matching TRBD1. CDR3 size: 16 residues. Germline-derived CDR1 and CDR2 are MNHEY and SVGAGI. V was clipped by 1 base and J by 6 bases; unmatched bases: 11. CDR3 sequence reads: CASSYWSRQGAIEQYF. The CDR3 DNA follows: TGTGCCAGCAGTTACTGGTCTCGGCAGGGGGCAATCGAGCAGTACTTC.